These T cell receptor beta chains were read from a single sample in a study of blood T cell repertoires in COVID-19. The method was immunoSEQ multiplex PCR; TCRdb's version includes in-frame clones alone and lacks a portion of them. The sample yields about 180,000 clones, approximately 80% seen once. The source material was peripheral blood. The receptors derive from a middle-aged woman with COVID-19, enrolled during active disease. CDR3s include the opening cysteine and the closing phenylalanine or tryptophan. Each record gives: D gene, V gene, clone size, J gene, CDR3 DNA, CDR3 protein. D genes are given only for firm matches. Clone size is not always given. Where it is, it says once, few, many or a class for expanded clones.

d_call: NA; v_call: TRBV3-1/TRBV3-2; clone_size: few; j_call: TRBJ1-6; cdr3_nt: TGTGCCAGCAGCCCAACCATGAGCTCCTATAATTCACCCCTCCACTTT; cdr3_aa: CASSPTMSSYNSPLHF
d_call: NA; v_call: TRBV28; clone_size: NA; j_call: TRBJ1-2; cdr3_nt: TGTGCCAGCGCCTCGATGAGAGGCTACACCTTC; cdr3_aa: CASASMRGYTF
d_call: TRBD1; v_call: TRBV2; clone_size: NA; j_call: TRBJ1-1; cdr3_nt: TGTGCCAACAGACAGGGAATGAACACTGAAGCTTTCTTT; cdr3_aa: CANRQGMNTEAFF
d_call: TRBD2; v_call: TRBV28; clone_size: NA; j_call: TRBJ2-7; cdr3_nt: TGTGCCAGCAGCATTACTAGCGCCGGCTCCTACGAGCAGTACTTC; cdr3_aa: CASSITSAGSYEQYF
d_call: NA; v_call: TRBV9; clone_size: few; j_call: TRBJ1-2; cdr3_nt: TGTGCCAGCAGCGACCCCGAAACCGACAGGCCGTGGGGCTACACCTTC; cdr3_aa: CASSDPETDRPWGYTF
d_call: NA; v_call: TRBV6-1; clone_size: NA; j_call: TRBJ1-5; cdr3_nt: TGTGCCAGCAGTGAAGCCGACACTAGTCGGCCCCAGCATTTT; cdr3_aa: CASSEADTSRPQHF
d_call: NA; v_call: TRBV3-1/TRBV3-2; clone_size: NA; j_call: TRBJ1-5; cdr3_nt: TGTGCCAGCAGCCAAGAAGGGGCACGGTCTCAGCCCCAGCATTTT; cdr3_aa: CASSQEGARSQPQHF
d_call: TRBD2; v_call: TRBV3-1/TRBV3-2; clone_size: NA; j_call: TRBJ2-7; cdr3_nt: TGTGCCAGCAGGTCCGACAGGGACGGGCATCTAGCGGGGGCTTACGAGCAGTACTTC; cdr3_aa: CASRSDRDGHLAGAYEQYF
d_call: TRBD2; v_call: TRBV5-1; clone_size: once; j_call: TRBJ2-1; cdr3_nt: TGCGCCAGCAGCCGGGGGGTAGCGGGTTACAATGAGCAGTTCTTC; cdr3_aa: CASSRGVAGYNEQFF
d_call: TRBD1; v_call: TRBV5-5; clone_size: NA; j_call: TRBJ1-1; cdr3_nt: TGTGCCAGCAGCTCCGGACAGGGGGAGATGAACACTGAAGCTTTCTTT; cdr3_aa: CASSSGQGEMNTEAFF
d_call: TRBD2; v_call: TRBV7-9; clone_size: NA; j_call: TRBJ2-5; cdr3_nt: TGTGCCAGCAGCTCGACTAGCGGGGGGGCCAGGGAGACCCAGTACTTC; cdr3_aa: CASSSTSGGARETQYF
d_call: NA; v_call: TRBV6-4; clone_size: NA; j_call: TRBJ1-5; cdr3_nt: TGTGCCAGCAGTGCCGCGGGGGGTGGCAATCAGCCCCAGCATTTT; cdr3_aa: CASSAAGGGNQPQHF
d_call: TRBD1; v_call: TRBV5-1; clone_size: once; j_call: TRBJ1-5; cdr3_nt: TGCGCCAGCAGCCCGGGACAGGGTTTTTCGAGCAATCAGCCCCAGCATTTT; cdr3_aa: CASSPGQGFSSNQPQHF
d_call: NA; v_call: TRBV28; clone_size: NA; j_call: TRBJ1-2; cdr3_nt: TGTGCCAGCAGTGTCGACCCCCAGGGATCTAACTATGGCTACACCTTC; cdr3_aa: CASSVDPQGSNYGYTF
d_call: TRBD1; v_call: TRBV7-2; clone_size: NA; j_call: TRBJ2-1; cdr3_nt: TGTGCCAGCAGCTTAGAGTACAGGGGGAGCGGTGAGCAGTTCTTC; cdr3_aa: CASSLEYRGSGEQFF
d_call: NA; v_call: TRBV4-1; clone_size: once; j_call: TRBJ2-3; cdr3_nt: TGCGCCAGCAGCCAAGTTAGTAACACAGATACGCAGTATTTT; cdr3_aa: CASSQVSNTDTQYF
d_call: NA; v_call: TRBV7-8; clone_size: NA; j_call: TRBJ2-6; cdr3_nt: TGTGCCAGCAGCCCAGGGGGAGGCGCAGGGGCCAACGTCCTGACTTTC; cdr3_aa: CASSPGGGAGANVLTF
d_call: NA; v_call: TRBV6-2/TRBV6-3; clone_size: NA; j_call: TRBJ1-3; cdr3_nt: TGTGCCAGCAGTCCCCCCCGCGTTCTACAGGGAAGACATCCCACCATATATTTT; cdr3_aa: CASSPPRVLQGRHPTIYF
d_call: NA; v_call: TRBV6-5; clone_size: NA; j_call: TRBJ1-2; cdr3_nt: TGTGCCAGCAGTTACGGGTCCCGGGACTATGGCTACACCTTC; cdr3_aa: CASSYGSRDYGYTF
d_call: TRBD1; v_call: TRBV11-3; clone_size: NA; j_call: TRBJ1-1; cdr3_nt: TGTGCCAGCAGCTTAGACGGGAGGACAGGGACCGAAGCTTTCTTT; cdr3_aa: CASSLDGRTGTEAFF
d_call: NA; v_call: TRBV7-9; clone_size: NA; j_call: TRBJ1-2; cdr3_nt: TGTGCCAGCAGCTTTGGCGGAAACTATGGCTACACCTTC; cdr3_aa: CASSFGGNYGYTF
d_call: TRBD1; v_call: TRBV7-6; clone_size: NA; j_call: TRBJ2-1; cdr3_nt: TGTGCCAGCGGCACGGACAGGGAGTTTGGCGATGAGCAGTTCTTC; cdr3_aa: CASGTDREFGDEQFF
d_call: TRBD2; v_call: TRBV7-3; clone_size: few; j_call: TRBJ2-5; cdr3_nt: TGTGCCAGCAGTTATAGCGGGAGGCAGCAAGAGACCCAGTACTTC; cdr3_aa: CASSYSGRQQETQYF
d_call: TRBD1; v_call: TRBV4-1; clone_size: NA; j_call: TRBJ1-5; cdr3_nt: TGCGCCAGCAGCCAAAACAGGGGAAGCAATCAGCCCCAGCATTTT; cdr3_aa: CASSQNRGSNQPQHF
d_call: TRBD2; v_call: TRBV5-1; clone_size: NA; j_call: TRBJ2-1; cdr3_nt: TGCGCCAGCAGCTTGGTAGTAGCGGGGGGCCTTCAGTTCTTC; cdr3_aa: CASSLVVAGGLQFF
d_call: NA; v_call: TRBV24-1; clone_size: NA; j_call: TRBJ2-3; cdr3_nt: TGTGCCACCAGTGATCTGGCAGCGGATACGCAGTATTTT; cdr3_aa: CATSDLAADTQYF
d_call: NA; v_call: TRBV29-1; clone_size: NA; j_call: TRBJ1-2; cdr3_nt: TGCAGCGTTGACTCTACACTGGGGGGTGGCTACACCTTC; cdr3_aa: CSVDSTLGGGYTF
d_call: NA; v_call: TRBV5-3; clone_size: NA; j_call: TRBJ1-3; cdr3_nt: TGTGCCAGAAGCTATTACCGGGGGACCTCTGGAAACACCATATATTTT; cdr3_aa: CARSYYRGTSGNTIYF
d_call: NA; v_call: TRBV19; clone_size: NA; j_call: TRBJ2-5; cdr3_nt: TGTGCCAGTAGCAACCGGGAAGAGACCCAGTACTTC; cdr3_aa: CASSNREETQYF
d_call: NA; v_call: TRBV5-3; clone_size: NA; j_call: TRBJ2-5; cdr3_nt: TGTGCCAGAAGCTTGGGACAAAAAGAGACCCAGTACTTC; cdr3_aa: CARSLGQKETQYF
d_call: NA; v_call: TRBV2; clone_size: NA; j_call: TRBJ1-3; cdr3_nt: TGTGCCACCCAACAGGACTCTGGAAACACCATATATTTT; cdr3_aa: CATQQDSGNTIYF
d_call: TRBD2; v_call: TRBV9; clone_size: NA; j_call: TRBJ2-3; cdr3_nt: TGTGCCAGCAGCGTAGGCCACAGCGGGAGCATCGCAGATACGCAGTATTTT; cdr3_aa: CASSVGHSGSIADTQYF
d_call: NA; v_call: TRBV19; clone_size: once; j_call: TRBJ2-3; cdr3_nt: TGTGCCAGTAGTAGAACTGGCAGGGTAAAAGATACGCAGTATTTT; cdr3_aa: CASSRTGRVKDTQYF
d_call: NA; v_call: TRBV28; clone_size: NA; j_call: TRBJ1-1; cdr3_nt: TGTGCCAGCAGCCGGTCCATGAACACTGAAGCTTTCTTT; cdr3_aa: CASSRSMNTEAFF
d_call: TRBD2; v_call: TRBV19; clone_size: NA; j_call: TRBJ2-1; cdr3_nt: TGTGCCAGTAGTACGATTTTTAGCGGGAGGGGTGACAATGAGCAGTTCTTC; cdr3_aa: CASSTIFSGRGDNEQFF
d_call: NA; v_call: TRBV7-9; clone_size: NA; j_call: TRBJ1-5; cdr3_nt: TGTGCCAGCAGCCAACCGGGAGGCAATCAGCCCCAGCATTTT; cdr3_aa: CASSQPGGNQPQHF
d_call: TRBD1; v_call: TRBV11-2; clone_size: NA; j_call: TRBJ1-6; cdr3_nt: TGTGCCAGCAGCTGGGGATCGACAGGGGAATATTCACCCCTCCACTTT; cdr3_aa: CASSWGSTGEYSPLHF
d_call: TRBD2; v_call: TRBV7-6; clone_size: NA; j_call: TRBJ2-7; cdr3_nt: TGTGCCAGCAGCTTAGGAGGGTCGGGGGGTGCCTACGAGCAGTACTTC; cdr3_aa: CASSLGGSGGAYEQYF
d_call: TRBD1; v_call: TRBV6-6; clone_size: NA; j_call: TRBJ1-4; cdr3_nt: TGTGCCAGCAGTCCTGACAGGGGAAGGGCGTCTAATGAAAAACTGTTTTTT; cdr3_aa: CASSPDRGRASNEKLFF
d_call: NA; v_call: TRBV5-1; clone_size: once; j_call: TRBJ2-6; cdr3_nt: TGCGCCAGCAGCTTAGGGGGGGCGTCTGGGGCCAACGTCCTGACTTTC; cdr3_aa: CASSLGGASGANVLTF
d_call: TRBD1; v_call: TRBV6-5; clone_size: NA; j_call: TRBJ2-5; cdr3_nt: TGTGCCAGCAGCTTGGGACAGGGTAAAGAGACCCAGTACTTC; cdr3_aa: CASSLGQGKETQYF
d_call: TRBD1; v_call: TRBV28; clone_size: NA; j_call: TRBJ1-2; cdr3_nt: TGTGCCAGCAGTTTATCTCAGGGGGCCCTCTATGGCTACACCTTC; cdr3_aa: CASSLSQGALYGYTF
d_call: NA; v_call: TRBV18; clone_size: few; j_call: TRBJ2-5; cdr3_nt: TGTGCCAGCTCACCACCAATTTCTGTCGAGACCCAGTACTTC; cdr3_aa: CASSPPISVETQYF
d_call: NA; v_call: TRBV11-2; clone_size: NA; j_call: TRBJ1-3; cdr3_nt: TGTGCCAGCAGCTCCCAGGGCTCTGGAAACACCATATATTTT; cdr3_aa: CASSSQGSGNTIYF
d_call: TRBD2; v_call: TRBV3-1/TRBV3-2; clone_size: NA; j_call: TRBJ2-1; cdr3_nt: TGTGCCAGCAGCCAAGATTGGGGGGGGTACAATGAGCAGTTCTTC; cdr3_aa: CASSQDWGGYNEQFF
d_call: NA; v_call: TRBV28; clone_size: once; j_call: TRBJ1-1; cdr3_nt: TGTGCCACTGTGCGCCCCGGGGGAACAGGGAACACTGAAGCTTTCTTT; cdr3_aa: CATVRPGGTGNTEAFF
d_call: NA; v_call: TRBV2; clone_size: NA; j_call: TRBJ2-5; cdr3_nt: TGTGCCACGTACCAAGAGACCCAGTACTTC; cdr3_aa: CATYQETQYF
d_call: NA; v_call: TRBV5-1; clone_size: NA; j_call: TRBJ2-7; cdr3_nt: TGCGCCAGCAGCTCGGACTCTAGGGACGAGCAGTACTTC; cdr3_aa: CASSSDSRDEQYF
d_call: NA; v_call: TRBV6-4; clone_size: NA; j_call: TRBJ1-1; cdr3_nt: TGTGCCAGCAGGAGGGGGGGATCGAGCACTGAAGCTTTCTTT; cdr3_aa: CASRRGGSSTEAFF
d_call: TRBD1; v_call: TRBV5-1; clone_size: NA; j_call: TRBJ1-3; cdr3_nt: TGCGCCAGCAGCAGGACAGGGGGCGACGGAAACACCATATATTTT; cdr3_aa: CASSRTGGDGNTIYF
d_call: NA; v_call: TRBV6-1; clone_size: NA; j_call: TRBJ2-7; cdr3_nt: TGTGCCAGCAGTGAAGCGGAGTCAGGGGCCTACGAGCAGTACTTC; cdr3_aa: CASSEAESGAYEQYF
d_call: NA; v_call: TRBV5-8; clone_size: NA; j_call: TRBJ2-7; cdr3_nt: TGTGCCAGCAGCTTGGTAGGGGAACACTACGAGCAGTACTTC; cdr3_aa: CASSLVGEHYEQYF
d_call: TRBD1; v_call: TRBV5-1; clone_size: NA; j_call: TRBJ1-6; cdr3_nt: TGCGCCAGCAGAGGGGACAGGGGTCATTCACCCCTCCACTTT; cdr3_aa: CASRGDRGHSPLHF